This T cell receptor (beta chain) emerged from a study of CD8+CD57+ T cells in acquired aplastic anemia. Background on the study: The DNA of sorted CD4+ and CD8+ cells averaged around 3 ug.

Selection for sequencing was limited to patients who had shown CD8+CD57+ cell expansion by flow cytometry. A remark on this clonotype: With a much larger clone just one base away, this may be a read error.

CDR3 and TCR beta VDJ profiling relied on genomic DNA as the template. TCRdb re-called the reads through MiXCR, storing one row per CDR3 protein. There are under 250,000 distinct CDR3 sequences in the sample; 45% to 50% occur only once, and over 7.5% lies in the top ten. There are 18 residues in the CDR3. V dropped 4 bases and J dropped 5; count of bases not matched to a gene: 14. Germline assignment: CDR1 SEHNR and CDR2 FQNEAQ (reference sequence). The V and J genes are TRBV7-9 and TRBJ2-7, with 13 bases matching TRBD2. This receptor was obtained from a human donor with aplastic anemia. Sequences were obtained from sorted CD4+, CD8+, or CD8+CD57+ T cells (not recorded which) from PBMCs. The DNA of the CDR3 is TGTGCCAGCAGCTGGACTAGCGGGAGCGGTTCGGTCACCCACGAGCAGTACTTC. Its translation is CASSWTSGSGSVTHEQYF.